Shown below are 26 T cell receptor beta chains from a single sample sequenced in a study of T cell repertoires in aging, cancer and after chemotherapy. Rearranged V-D-J TRB sequences were amplified with a mixed TRB-A/B primer pool. TCRdb re-derived calls from the multiplex PCR reads in MiXCR, one entry per CDR3 protein. The repertoire consists of about 1,700 distinct CDR3 sequences, with about a quarter occurring once and the leading ten covering around a quarter. Peripheral blood genomic DNA, not sorted cells or RNA, was the template. Sequencing was carried out using blood. All receptors come from a human donor with a blood cancer.

By share, this clonotype counts as medium-sized. This chain connects TRBV19 to TRBJ1-3; the D is unclear. The CDR3 contains 18 residues. From germline, CDR1 is LNHDA and CDR2 SQIVND (reference sequence). V shed 3 bases and J shed 1 base, with 19 bases lying between them. The DNA for the CDR3 is TGTGCCAGTAGTATTCTGGCAGGTGAACCGTCTTCTGGAAACACCATATATTTT. This encodes CASSILAGEPSSGNTIYF.

A note on this clonotype: The junction shows a germline mismatch at one end, possibly a read error. The rearrangement joins TRBV18 to TRBJ1-3; possible D gene TRBD1, 5 bases. Germline CDR1 and CDR2: KGHSH and LQKENI. The CDR3 extends over 18 amino acids. CDR3 sequence (DNA): TGTGCCAGCTCACCAAGGGGAAGTGGCACGAGCTCTGGAAACATCATATATTTT. It translates to CASSPRGSGTSSGNIIYF.

The V gene is TRBV5-4, the J gene TRBJ2-7; TRBD2 might be the D (6 bases). V lost 3 bases and J lost 5, with 9 bases in between. From germline, CDR1 is SGHNT and CDR2 YYREEE (reference sequence). This CDR3 has 12 amino acids. The CDR3 protein is CASSWRANEQYV. DNA for the CDR3: TGTGCCAGCAGCTGGAGGGCTAACGAGCAGTACGTC.

This clonotype has more than one count but fewer than ten. J is TRBJ2-3 and V is TRBV28; D is possibly TRBD1 (5 bases). Trimming took 6 bases from V and 4 from J, leaving 14 bases between them. Germline V lookup: CDR1 MDHEN, CDR2 SYDVKM. The CDR3 spans 14 residues. CDR3 in amino acids: CASSFSGSADTQYF. In DNA, the CDR3 is TGTGCCAGCAGCTTTTCAGGGTCCGCAGATACGCAGTATTTT.

This clonotype rates as medium-sized. An end of the junction does not agree with germline; a read error may underlie this. This sequence joins TRBV4-3 and TRBJ2-2; D call uncertain. In germline, CDR1 is LGHNA, CDR2 YSLEER. CDR3 length equals 16 residues. CDR3 DNA: TGTGCCAGCAGCCCACACTCTACTACGAACACCGGGGAGCTGTTTTTT. Translating it yields CASSPHSTTNTGELFF.

This clonotype counts as large. The V gene is TRBV6-5, the J gene TRBJ1-1; D perhaps matches TRBD1 (6 bases). V lost 5 bases to trimming and J lost 0 bases, with 13 bases between them. There are 15 residues in the CDR3. Germline CDR1 MNHEY, CDR2 SVGAGI. CDR3 nucleotide sequence: TGTGCCAGCAGTCCCCGACGACAGGTGAACACTGAAGCTTTCTTT. Translation gives CASSPRRQVNTEAFF.

This clonotype is deemed medium-sized (0.01 to 0.1%). V usage is TRBV10-1 and J usage is TRBJ2-2; 7 bases align to TRBD1. In germline, CDR1 is WNHNN, CDR2 SYGVQD (reference sequence). CDR3 length: 13 amino acids. J lost 3 bases, V lost 5 bases, and 0 bases had no gene match. CDR3 DNA sequence: TGCGCCAGCAGTACAGGGGACACCGGGGAGCTGTTTTTT. It specifies CASSTGDTGELFF.

The chain couples TRBV19 to TRBJ2-5; 7 positions agree with TRBD1. The CDR3 sequence is 12 residues long. The germline V gene has CDR1 LNHDA and CDR2 SQIVND (reference sequence). The V gene end was trimmed by 6 bases and the J gene end by 4 bases; junction bases not matched to a gene: 2. The CDR3 bases are TGTGCCAGTAGCACAGGGGTAGAGACCCAGTACTTC. Its protein product is CASSTGVETQYF.

J is TRBJ1-2 and V is TRBV19; 7 bases line up with TRBD1. The CDR3 spans 13 residues. CDR1 is LNHDA and CDR2 is SQIVND in the germline V gene (reference sequence). V lost 6 bases to trimming and J lost 4 bases; unmatched junction nucleotides: 5. The CDR3: CASSAGQPYGYTF. CDR3 sequence (DNA): TGTGCCAGTAGCGCGGGACAGCCCTATGGCTACACCTTC.

This clonotype counts as large (0.1 to 1%). This chain joins TRBV19 and TRBJ2-6, with TRBD1 matching 8 bases. The CDR3 has 15 amino acids. Losses at the gene ends were 5 bases for V and 0 bases for J; bases not matched to a gene: 0. The germline V gene encodes CDR1 LNHDA and CDR2 SQIVND (reference sequence). The CDR3 DNA reads as TGTGCCAGTAGTCAGGGGGCCTCTGGGGCCAACGTCCTGACTTTC. This codes for CASSQGASGANVLTF.

This clonotype was recorded a few times. The junction departs from the called germline gene at one end, perhaps through a read error. CDR3 region: CASSLARLAGKETQYF. The CDR3 bases are TGTGCTAGCAGCTTAGCCCGACTAGCGGGAAAAGAGACCCAGTACTTC. J is TRBJ2-5 and V is TRBV7-7; TRBD2 agrees at 11 bases. CDR3 length equals 16 residues. Germline V CDR1 and CDR2: SSHAT, FNYEAQ (reference sequence).

This clonotype is classed as medium-sized (0.01 to 0.1%). The genes are TRBV5-6 and TRBJ2-7; perhaps TRBD1 as D (6 bases). The CDR3 sequence is 16 residues long. Germline V CDR1 and CDR2: SGHDT, YYEEEE. Trimming stripped 7 bases from V and 7 bases from J, with 27 bases between. The CDR3 DNA reads as TGTGCCAGCGAGTTATTTACGGGACACGAATCAGGGGAGCAGTACTTC. Its translation is CASELFTGHESGEQYF. Full variable domain (rest looked up from reference TRBV5-6 and TRBJ2-7): DAGVTQSPTHLIKTRGQQVTLRCSPKSGHDTVSWYQQALGQGPQFIFQYYEEEERQRGNFPDRFSGHQFPNYSSELNVNALLLGDSALYLCASELFTGHESGEQYFGPGTRLTVT.

This clonotype qualifies as medium-sized. The chain joins TRBV14 to TRBJ2-5, with unresolved D. V was shortened by 3 bases and J by 4 bases, with 12 bases between the two germline ends. This CDR3 comprises 14 residues. Germline V gene lookup returns CDR1 SGHDN and CDR2 FVKESK. The CDR3 sequence is CASSHRSGGETQYF. CDR3 nucleotide sequence: TGTGCCAGCAGCCATCGTTCTGGCGGAGAGACCCAGTACTTC.

Turning to this clonotype: A much larger clone lies one base from this, so it may be a read error. V gene TRBV5-1 combines with J gene TRBJ2-1; 7 nucleotides line up with TRBD1. The germline CDR1 and CDR2 sequences are SGHRS and YFSETQ. The CDR3 contains 15 residues. CDR3 DNA: TGCGCCAGCAGCCCAGGGGGTACGGTCTACAATAAGCAGTTCTTC. It is translated as CASSPGGTVYNKQFF.

This rearrangement joins TRBV19 to TRBJ1-5; D ambiguous. Between the trimmed V and J ends, which lost 3 bases and 3 bases, there was a span of 9 bases. Per germline, CDR1 LNHDA and CDR2 SQIVND (reference sequence). This CDR3 is 14 amino acids long. CDR3: CASSMGRLNQPQHF. In nucleotides, the CDR3 is TGTGCCAGTAGTATGGGCAGGCTCAATCAGCCCCAGCATTTT.

By share of the sample, this clonotype is large. The chain combines TRBV7-6 with TRBJ1-4; D remains unclear. Germline V gives CDR1 SGHVS, CDR2 FNYEAQ. V was shortened by 1 base and J by 0 bases, with 6 bases between the two germline ends. This CDR3 region has 15 residues. CDR3 nucleotides: TGTGCCAGCAGCTTAGACCCTGCAACTAATGAAAAACTGTTTTTT. It codes for CASSLDPATNEKLFF.

This clonotype is large by share. The chain carries TRBV29-1 and TRBJ1-3; D gene ambiguous. The CDR3 consists of 13 residues. Trimming pared 6 bases from V and 0 bases from J, leaving 9 bases between. The germline V gene has CDR1 SQVTM and CDR2 ANQGSEA. This chain's CDR3 is CSVTQSSGNTIYF. CDR3 bases: TGCAGCGTGACACAGAGCTCTGGAAACACCATATATTTT.

This clonotype was observed a handful of times. The chain links TRBV10-1 to TRBJ1-3; no firm D call. Germline V CDR1 and CDR2: WNHNN, SYGVQD (reference sequence). The CDR3 contains 11 residues. The germline V and J ends were trimmed by 6 bases and 9 bases, with 9 bases remaining between them. Here the CDR3 reads CASSPSVTIYF. The CDR3, as DNA: TGCGCCAGCAGCCCAAGTGTCACCATATATTTT.

By sample share, this clonotype is medium-sized (0.01 to 0.1%). The chain uses TRBV10-3 and TRBJ2-3; D possibly matches TRBD1 or TRBD2 (5 bases each). V dropped 7 bases and J dropped 0 bases, with 20 bases sitting between them. From germline, CDR1 is ENHRY and CDR2 SYGVKD. CDR3 length: 17 residues. CDR3 residues: CAITQSYDGGSTDTQYF. CDR3 coding DNA: TGTGCCATCACCCAATCGTACGATGGGGGAAGCACAGATACGCAGTATTTT.

The rearrangement joins TRBV27 to TRBJ1-5, with D uncertain. The CDR3 is 15 amino acids. Deletions cut 5 bases from V and 0 bases from J, with 11 bases between. CDR1 MNHEY and CDR2 SMNVEV come from the germline V gene (reference sequence). DNA for the CDR3: TGTGCCAGCAGTCCATCTAAGGGTAGCAATCAGCCCCAGCATTTT. It yields the protein CASSPSKGSNQPQHF.

This clonotype qualifies as medium-sized. This chain connects TRBV5-4 to TRBJ1-2; D is perhaps TRBD1 (6 bases). The V gene's germline CDR1 is SGHNT and CDR2 YYREEE (reference sequence). V was cut by 2 bases and J by 8 bases, with 16 bases left in between. The CDR3 extends over 14 amino acids. In DNA form, the CDR3 reads TGTGCCAGCAGCTTTGTCGCAGGGGAGGGCGGCTACACCTTC. This translates into CASSFVAGEGGYTF. Based on the CDR3 plus reference TRBV5-4 and TRBJ1-2, the full variable domain is ETGVTQSPTHLIKTRGQQVTLRCSSQSGHNTVSWYQQALGQGPQFIFQYYREEENGRGNFPPRFSGLQFPNYSSELNVNALELDDSALYLCASSFVAGEGGYTFGSGTRLTVV.

As regards this clonotype: A read error is possible here, since a much larger clone lies one base away. The rearrangement uses TRBV20-1 and TRBJ2-1; D is perhaps TRBD1 (5 bases). The V end was cut by 2 bases, the J end by 3 bases, with 11 bases between. This CDR3 contains 14 residues. CDR1 and CDR2 from the germline V gene are DFQATT and SNEGSKA (reference sequence). Here the CDR3 reads CSARRTSLYNEQFF. The CDR3 DNA is TGCAGTGCTAGAAGGACAAGCCTCTACAATGAGCAGTTCTTC.

This clonotype was seen a handful of times. V and J are TRBV11-2 and TRBJ1-1; D possibly corresponds to TRBD1 (6 bases). V was shortened by 5 bases and J by 7 bases, with 14 bases between the two germline ends. The CDR3 has 13 amino acids. The V gene's germline CDR1 is SGHAT and CDR2 FQNNGV. CDR3 sequence reads: CASSLPGTLEAFF. The CDR3 nucleotides read TGTGCCAGCAGCCTCCCCGGGACACTTGAAGCTTTCTTT. Supplemented by reference TRBV11-2 and TRBJ1-1, the full variable domain reads EAGVAQSPRYKIIEKRQSVAFWCNPISGHATLYWYQQILGQGPKLLIQFQNNGVVDDSQLPKDRFSAERLKGVDSTLKIQPAKLEDSAVYLCASSLPGTLEAFFGQGTRLTVV.

By share of the sample, this clonotype is medium-sized. The genes are TRBV20-1 and TRBJ2-1; 8 bases align to TRBD1. CDR3 size: 12 residues. Germline V gene lookup returns CDR1 DFQATT and CDR2 SNEGSKA (reference sequence). Losses at the gene ends were 4 bases for V and 8 bases for J; bases not matched to a gene: 4. This CDR3 reads CSAKDRAYEQFF. Here the CDR3 DNA reads TGCAGTGCTAAGGACAGGGCCTATGAGCAGTTCTTC.

This clonotype was detected a few times. This chain connects TRBV7-3 to TRBJ2-5, with TRBD1 matching 10 bases. V lost 2 bases to trimming and J lost 5 bases; unmatched junction nucleotides: 5. Germline CDR1 SGHTA, CDR2 FQGTGA. CDR3 length: 15 amino acids. The DNA for the CDR3 is TGTGCCAGCAGCTTAGGACAGGGGGGGGAGGAGACCCAGTACTTC. It yields the protein CASSLGQGGEETQYF.

By sample share, this clonotype is large (0.1 to 1%). The CDR3 DNA sequence: TGTGCCAGCAGACCTAGCGGGGGGTTCTCCTACAATGAGCAGTTCTTC. Its translation is CASRPSGGFSYNEQFF. The chain couples TRBV6-5 to TRBJ2-1; 11 bases match TRBD2. CDR3 length: 16 amino acids. The V gene's germline CDR1 is MNHEY and CDR2 SVGAGI. The trim removed 6 bases at V and 0 bases at J, leaving 4 bases unmatched.